This entry concerns a single T cell receptor beta chain. The study ran its PCR with 60 Vbeta and 13 Jbeta primers. Assay used: immunoSEQ multiplex PCR; TCRdb lists only in-frame clones, some missing. The sample has about 140,000 clones; 70% to 85% are singletons. The CDR3 is made up of 16 amino acids. Trimming removed 5 bases from V and 2 bases from J, with 16 bases in between. In germline, CDR1 is MNHGY, CDR2 SVAAGI. At sampling all donors were nominally healthy, likely with unrecorded immune exposures. This sample was taken from a study of cytomegalovirus exposure and HLA in healthy donors. Sequenced material: PBMCs. The chain couples TRBV6-9 to TRBJ2-1; D ambiguous. The source is a woman aged 45-65 years in good health and CMV-seropositive. The CDR3 region has the DNA TGTGCCAGCAGTCTACCAATTGCGTCTCCCTACAATGAGCAGTTCTTC. It encodes CASSLPIASPYNEQFF.